These 6 T cell receptor beta chains originate from one sample sequenced in a study of cytomegalovirus exposure and HLA in healthy donors. This PCR relied on a set of 60 Vbeta primers and 13 Jbeta primers. TCRdb's table, derived via immunoSEQ multiplex PCR, lists solely in-frame clones and lacks some. The sample includes about 70,000 clones, just over 85% of them seen just once. The sequencing input was PBMCs. These receptors were collected from a woman in her 30s in good health and CMV-seronegative.

The chain is built from TRBV7-8 and TRBJ1-1; no reliable D call. The CDR3 contains 17 residues. V lost 4 bases and J 0 bases, leaving 18 bases between the germline ends. Germline V CDR1 and CDR2: SGHVS, FQNEAQ. CDR3 amino acids: CASSSAGVWALNTEAFF. The DNA for the CDR3 is TGTGCCAGCAGCTCGGCCGGGGTTTGGGCCTTGAACACTGAAGCTTTCTTT.

The chain combines TRBV2 with TRBJ1-5; no reliable D call. CDR3 size: 16 residues. Between the trimmed V and J ends, which lost 3 bases and 3 bases, there was a span of 15 bases. CDR1 and CDR2 (germline): SNHLY, FYNNEI. The CDR3 reads CASSDGRVANNQPQHF. The DNA of the CDR3 is TGTGCCAGCAGTGATGGGAGGGTCGCGAACAATCAGCCCCAGCATTTT. Supplemented by reference TRBV2 and TRBJ1-5, the full variable domain reads EPEVTQTPSHQVTQMGQEVILRCVPISNHLYFYWYRQILGQKVEFLVSFYNNEISEKSEIFDDQFSVERPDGSNFTLKIRSTKLEDSAMYFCASSDGRVANNQPQHFGDGTRLSIL.

The chain employs TRBV19 and TRBJ2-3; the D gene is possibly TRBD2 (5 bases). The CDR3 consists of 15 residues. The V gene's germline CDR1 is LNHDA and CDR2 SQIVND (reference sequence). Trimming took off 7 bases at V and 0 bases at J, with 14 bases between the two ends. The CDR3 loop reads CASTQDFYSTDTQYF. Here the CDR3 DNA reads TGTGCCAGTACCCAGGACTTTTATAGCACAGATACGCAGTATTTT.

V gene TRBV7-3 combines with J gene TRBJ2-2, with 7 bases that match TRBD2. Germline CDR1 is SGHTA and CDR2 is FQGTGA. This CDR3 is 15 amino acids long. V was clipped by 3 bases and J by 1 base; unmatched bases: 2. The CDR3 nucleotides are TGTGCCAGCAGCTTGCAGCGGGGGAACACCGGGGAGCTGTTTTTT. Translated: CASSLQRGNTGELFF.

The chain carries TRBV2 and TRBJ1-5; no clear D. V was cut by 3 bases and J by 12 bases, with 12 bases left in between. The length of the CDR3 is 12 residues. Germline V gene sequence: CDR1 SNHLY, CDR2 FYNNEI. The CDR3 protein is CASSEFRSFQHF. For the CDR3, the DNA is TGTGCCAGCAGTGAGTTCAGATCATTCCAGCATTTT.

The chain is built from TRBV6-6 and TRBJ2-1, with 7 nucleotides matching TRBD2. With V trimmed by 6 bases and J by 7 bases, 12 bases remained unmatched. CDR3 size: 15 residues. Germline V CDR1 and CDR2: MNHNY, SVGAGI (reference sequence). The CDR3 sequence: CASSQTAGRVNEQFF. In DNA, the CDR3 is TGTGCCAGCAGCCAAACAGCGGGGAGAGTAAATGAGCAGTTCTTC.